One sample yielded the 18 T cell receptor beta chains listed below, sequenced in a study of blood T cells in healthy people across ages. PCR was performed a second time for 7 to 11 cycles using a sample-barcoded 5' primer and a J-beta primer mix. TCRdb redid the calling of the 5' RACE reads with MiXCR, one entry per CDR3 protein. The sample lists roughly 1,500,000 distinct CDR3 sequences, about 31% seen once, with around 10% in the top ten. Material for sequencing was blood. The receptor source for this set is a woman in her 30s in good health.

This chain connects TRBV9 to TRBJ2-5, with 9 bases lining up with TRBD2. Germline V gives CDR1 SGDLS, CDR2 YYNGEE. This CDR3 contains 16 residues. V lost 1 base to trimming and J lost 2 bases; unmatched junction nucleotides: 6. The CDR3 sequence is CASSVPSGAIQETQYF. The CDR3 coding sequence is TGTGCCAGCAGCGTACCTAGCGGGGCCATACAAGAGACCCAGTACTTC.

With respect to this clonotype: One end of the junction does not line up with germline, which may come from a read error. This CDR3 is CANSFPGQGYYGYTF. The CDR3 DNA is TGTGCCAACAGTTTCCCAGGACAGGGATACTATGGCTACACCTTC. The chain joins TRBV28 to TRBJ1-2; 8 bases agree with TRBD1. Germline CDR1 is MDHEN and CDR2 is SYDVKM. The length of the CDR3 is 15 residues.

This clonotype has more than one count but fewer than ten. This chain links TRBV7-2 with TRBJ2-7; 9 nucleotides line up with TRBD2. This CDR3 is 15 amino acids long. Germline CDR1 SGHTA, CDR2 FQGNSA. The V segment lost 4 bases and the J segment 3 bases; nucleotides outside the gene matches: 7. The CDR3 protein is CASSSVAGVGYEQYF. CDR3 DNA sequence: TGTGCCAGCAGCTCCGTAGCGGGAGTTGGCTACGAGCAGTACTTC.

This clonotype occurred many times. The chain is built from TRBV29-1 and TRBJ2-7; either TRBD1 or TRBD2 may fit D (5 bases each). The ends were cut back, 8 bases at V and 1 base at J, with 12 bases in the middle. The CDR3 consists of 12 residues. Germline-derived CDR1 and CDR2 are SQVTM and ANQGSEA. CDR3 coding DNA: TGCAGCTTCAGGGACCGATCCTACGAGCAGTACTTC. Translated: CSFRDRSYEQYF.

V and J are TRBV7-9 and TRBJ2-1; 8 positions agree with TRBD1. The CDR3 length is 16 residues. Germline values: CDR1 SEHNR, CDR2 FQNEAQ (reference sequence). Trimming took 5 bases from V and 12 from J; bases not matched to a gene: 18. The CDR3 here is CASSESPGQGTFGQFF. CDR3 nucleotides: TGTGCCAGCAGCGAGAGTCCCGGACAGGGTACCTTCGGGCAGTTCTTC.

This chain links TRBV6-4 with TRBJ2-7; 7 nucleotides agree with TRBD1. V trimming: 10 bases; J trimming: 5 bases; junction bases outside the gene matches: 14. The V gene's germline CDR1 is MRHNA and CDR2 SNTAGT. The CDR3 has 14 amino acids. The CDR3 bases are TGTGCCACCCCTCCACAGGGGCCGAGGAACGAGCAGTACTTC. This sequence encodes CATPPQGPRNEQYF.

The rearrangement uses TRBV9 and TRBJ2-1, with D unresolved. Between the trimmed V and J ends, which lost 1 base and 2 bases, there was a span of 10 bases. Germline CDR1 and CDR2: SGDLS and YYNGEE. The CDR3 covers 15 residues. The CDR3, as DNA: TGTGCCAGCAGCGTAACGCCGAGCGCCTACAATGAGCAGTTCTTC. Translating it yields CASSVTPSAYNEQFF.

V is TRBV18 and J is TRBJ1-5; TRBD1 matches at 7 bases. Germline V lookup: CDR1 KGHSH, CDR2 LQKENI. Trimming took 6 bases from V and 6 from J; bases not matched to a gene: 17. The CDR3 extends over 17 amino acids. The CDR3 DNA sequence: TGTGCCAGCTCGCGTGACAGGGTAGGCCTGAGGGGTCAGCCCCAGCATTTT. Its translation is CASSRDRVGLRGQPQHF.

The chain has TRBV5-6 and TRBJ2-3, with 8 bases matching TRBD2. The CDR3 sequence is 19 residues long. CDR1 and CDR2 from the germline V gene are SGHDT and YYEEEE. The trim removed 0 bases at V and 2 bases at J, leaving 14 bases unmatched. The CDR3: CASSLVGLVPKPATDTQYF. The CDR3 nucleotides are TGTGCCAGCAGCTTGGTGGGACTAGTCCCAAAACCTGCCACAGATACGCAGTATTTT.

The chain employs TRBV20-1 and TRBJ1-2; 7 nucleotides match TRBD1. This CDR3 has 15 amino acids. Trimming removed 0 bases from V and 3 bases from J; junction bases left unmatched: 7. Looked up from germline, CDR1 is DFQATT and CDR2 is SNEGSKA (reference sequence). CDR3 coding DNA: TGCAGTGCTAGAGAAACGGGACAGCTCTACTATGGCTACACCTTC. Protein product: CSARETGQLYYGYTF.

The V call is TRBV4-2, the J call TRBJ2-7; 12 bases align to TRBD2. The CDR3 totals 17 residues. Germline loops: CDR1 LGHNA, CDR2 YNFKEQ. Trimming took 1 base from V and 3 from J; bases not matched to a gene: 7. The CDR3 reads CASSQAPGLAGYYEQYF. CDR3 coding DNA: TGTGCCAGCAGCCAAGCCCCCGGACTAGCGGGGTACTACGAGCAGTACTTC.

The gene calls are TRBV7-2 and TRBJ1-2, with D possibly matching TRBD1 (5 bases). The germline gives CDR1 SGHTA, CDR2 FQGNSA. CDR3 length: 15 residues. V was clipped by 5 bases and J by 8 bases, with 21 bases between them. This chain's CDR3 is CASSQQAGTLWGYTF. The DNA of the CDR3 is TGTGCCAGCAGCCAGCAGGCCGGGACGCTATGGGGCTACACCTTC.

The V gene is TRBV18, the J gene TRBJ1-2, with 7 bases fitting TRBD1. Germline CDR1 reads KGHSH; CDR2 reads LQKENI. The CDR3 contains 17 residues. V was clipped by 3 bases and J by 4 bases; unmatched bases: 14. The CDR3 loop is CASSPTQGDPNFYGYTF. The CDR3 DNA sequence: TGTGCCAGCTCACCGACCCAGGGGGATCCTAACTTCTATGGCTACACCTTC.

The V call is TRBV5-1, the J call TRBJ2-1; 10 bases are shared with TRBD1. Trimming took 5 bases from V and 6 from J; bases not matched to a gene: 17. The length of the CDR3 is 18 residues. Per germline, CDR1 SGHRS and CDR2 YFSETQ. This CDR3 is CASRSPRTGTGASNEQFF. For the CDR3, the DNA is TGCGCCAGCAGATCGCCCCGAACCGGGACAGGGGCTAGCAATGAGCAGTTCTTC.

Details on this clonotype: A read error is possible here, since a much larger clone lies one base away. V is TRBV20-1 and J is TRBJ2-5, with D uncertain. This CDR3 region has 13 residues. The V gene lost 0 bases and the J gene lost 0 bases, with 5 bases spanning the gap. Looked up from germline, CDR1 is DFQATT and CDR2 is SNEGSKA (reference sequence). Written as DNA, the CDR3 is TGCAGTGCTAGAGATTGGTACCAAGAGACCCAGTACTTC. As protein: CSARDWYQETQYF.

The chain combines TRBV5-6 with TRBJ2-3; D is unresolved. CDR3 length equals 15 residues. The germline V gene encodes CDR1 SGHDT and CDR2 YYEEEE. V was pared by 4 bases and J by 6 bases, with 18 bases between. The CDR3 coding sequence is TGTGCCAGCAGCCTCAAGGTTCCGATTATGGATACGCAGTATTTT. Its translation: CASSLKVPIMDTQYF.

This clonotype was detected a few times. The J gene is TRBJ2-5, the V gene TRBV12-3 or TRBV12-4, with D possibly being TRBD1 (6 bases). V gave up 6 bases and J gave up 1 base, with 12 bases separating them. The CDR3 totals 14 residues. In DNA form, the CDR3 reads TGTGCCAGCAGCTCGGACAGCCGCCAAGAGACCCAGTACTTC. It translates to CASSSDSRQETQYF.

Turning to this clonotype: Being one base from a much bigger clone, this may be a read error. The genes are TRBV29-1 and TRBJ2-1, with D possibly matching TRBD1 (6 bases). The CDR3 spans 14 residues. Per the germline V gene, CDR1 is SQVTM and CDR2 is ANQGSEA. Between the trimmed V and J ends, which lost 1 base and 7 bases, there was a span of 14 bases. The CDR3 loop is CSVEGRLGGNEQFF. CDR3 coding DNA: TGCAGCGTTGAAGGACGCCTAGGGGGTAATGAGCAGTTCTTC.